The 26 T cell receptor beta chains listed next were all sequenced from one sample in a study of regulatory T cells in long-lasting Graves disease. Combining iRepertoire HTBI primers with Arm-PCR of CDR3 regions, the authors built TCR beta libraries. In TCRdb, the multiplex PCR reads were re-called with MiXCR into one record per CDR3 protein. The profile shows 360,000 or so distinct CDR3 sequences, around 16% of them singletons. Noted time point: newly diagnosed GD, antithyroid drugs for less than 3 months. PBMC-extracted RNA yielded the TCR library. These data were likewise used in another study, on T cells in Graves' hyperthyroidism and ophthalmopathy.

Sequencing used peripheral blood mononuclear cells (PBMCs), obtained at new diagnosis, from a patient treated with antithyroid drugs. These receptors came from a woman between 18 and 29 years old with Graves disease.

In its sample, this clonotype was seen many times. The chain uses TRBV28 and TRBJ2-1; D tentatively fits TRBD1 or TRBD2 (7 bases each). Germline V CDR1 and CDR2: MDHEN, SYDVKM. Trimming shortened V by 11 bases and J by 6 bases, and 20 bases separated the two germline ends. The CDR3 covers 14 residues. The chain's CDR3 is CASQGGASGNEQFF. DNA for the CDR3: TGTGCCTCTCAGGGGGGGGCGTCTGGCAATGAGCAGTTCTTC.

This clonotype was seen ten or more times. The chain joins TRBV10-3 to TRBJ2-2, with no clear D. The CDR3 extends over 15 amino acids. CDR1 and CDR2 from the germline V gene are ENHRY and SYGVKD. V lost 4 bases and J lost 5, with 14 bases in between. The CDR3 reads CAISGTVVETGELFF. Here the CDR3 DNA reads TGTGCCATCAGTGGGACGGTTGTGGAAACCGGGGAGCTGTTTTTT.

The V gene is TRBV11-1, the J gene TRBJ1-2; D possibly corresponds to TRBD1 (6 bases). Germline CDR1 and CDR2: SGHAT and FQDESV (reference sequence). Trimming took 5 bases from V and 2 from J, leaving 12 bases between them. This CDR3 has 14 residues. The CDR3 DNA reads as TGTGCCAGCAGCCGGACAGATAAAAACTATGGCTACACCTTC. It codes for CASSRTDKNYGYTF. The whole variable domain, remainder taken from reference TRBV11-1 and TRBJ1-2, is EAEVAQSPRYKITEKSQAVAFWCDPISGHATLYWYRQILGQGPELLVQFQDESVVDDSQLPKDRFSAERLKGVDSTLKIQPAELGDSAMYLCASSRTDKNYGYTFGSGTRLTVV.

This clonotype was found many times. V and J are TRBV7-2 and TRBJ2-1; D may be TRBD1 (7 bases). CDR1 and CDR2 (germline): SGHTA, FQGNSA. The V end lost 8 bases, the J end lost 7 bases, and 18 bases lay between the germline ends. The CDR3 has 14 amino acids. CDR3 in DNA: TGTGCCAGCTGCCTGGAGGGGGCGGGAAATGAGCAGTTCTTC. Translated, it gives CASCLEGAGNEQFF.

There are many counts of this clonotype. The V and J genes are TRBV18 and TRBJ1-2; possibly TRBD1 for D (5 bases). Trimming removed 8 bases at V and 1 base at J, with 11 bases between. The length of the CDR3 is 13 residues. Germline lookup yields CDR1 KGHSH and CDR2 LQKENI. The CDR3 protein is CASSPDSNYGYTF. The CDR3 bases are TGTGCCAGCAGCCCCGACAGTAACTATGGCTACACCTTC.

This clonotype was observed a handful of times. Here the CDR3 DNA reads TGTGCCAGTACGGGGGGCAAGGGAGAGACCCAGTACTTC. It translates to CASTGGKGETQYF. The genes are TRBV19 and TRBJ2-5, with a possible D match to TRBD2 (7 bases). This CDR3 is 13 amino acids long. V lost 7 bases to trimming and J lost 4 bases, with 13 bases between them. In germline, CDR1 is LNHDA, CDR2 SQIVND (reference sequence).

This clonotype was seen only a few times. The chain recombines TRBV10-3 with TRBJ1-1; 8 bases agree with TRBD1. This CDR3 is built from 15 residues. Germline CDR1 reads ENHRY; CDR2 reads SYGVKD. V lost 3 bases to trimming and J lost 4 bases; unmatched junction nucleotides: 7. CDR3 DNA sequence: TGTGCCATCAGTGATAGAGTCCAGGGGGCCACTGAAGCTTTCTTT. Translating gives CAISDRVQGATEAFF.

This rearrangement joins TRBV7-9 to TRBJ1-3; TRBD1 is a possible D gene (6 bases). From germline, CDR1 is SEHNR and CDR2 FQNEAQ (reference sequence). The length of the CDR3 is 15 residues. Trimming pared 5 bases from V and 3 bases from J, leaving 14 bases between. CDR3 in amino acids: CASSVSGVNGNTIYF. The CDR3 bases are TGTGCCAGCAGCGTATCAGGGGTAAATGGAAACACCATATATTTT.

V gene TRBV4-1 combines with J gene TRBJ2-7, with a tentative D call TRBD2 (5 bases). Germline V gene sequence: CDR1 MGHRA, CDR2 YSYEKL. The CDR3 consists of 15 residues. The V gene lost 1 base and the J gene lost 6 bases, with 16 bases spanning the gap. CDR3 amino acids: CASSQATAAPGEQYF. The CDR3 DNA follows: TGCGCCAGCAGCCAAGCCACAGCGGCCCCGGGCGAGCAGTACTTC.

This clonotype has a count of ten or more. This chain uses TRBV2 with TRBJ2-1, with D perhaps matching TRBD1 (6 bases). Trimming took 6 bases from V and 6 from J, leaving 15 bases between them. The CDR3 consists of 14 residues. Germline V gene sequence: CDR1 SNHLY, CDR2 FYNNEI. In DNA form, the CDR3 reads TGTGCCAGCAGGGAACAGGGTGGTGGCAATGAGCAGTTCTTC. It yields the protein CASREQGGGNEQFF. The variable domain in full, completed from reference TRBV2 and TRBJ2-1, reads EPEVTQTPSHQVTQMGQEVILRCVPISNHLYFYWYRQILGQKVEFLVSFYNNEISEKSEIFDDQFSVERPDGSNFTLKIRSTKLEDSAMYFCASREQGGGNEQFFGPGTRLTVL.

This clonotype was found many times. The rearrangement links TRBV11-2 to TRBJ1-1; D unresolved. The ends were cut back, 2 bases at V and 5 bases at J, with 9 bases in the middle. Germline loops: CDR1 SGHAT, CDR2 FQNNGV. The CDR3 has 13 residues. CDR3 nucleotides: TGTGCCAGCAGCTTAAGTACCCGAACTGAAGCTTTCTTT. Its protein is CASSLSTRTEAFF.

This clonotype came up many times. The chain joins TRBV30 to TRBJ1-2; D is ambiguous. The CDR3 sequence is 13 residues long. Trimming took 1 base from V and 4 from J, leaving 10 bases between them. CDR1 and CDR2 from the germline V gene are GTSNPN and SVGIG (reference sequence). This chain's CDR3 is CAWSGSHGYGYTF. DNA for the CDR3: TGTGCCTGGAGTGGATCTCACGGCTATGGCTACACCTTC. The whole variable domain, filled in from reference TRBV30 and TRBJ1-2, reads SQTIHQWPATLVQPVGSPLSLECTVEGTSNPNLYWYRQAAGRGLQLLFYSVGIGQISSEVPQNLSASRPQDRQFILSSKKLLLSDSGFYLCAWSGSHGYGYTFGSGTRLTVV.

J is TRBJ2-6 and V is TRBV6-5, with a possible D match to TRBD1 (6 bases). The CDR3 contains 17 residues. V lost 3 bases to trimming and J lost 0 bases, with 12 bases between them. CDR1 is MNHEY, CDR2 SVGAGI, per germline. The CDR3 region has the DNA TGTGCCAGCAGTTATCAGGGGCTGAGCTCTGGGGCCAACGTCCTGACTTTC. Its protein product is CASSYQGLSSGANVLTF.

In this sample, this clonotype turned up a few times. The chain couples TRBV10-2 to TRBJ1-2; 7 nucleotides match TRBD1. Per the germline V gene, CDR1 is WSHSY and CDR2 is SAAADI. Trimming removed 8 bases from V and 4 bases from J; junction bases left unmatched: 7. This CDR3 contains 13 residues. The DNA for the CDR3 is TGCGCCAGCCGCTGGGGGACAGTCTATGGCTACACCTTC. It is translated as CASRWGTVYGYTF.

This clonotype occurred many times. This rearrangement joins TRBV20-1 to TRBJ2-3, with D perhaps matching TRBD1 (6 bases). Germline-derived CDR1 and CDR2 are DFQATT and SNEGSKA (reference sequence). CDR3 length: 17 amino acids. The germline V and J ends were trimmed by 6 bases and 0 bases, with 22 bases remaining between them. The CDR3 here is CSATLIGTPSSTDTQYF. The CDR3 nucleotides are TGCAGTGCCACCCTTATCGGGACACCTTCTAGCACAGATACGCAGTATTTT.

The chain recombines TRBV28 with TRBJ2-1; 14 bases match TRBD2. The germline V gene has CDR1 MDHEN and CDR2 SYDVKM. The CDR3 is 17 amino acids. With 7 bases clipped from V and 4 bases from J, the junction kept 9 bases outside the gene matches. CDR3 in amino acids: CASTERLAGGPYNEQFF. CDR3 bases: TGTGCCAGCACCGAACGACTAGCGGGAGGGCCTTACAATGAGCAGTTCTTC. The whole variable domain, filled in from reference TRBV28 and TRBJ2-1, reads DVKVTQSSRYLVKRTGEKVFLECVQDMDHENMFWYRQDPGLGLRLIYFSYDVKMKEKGDIPEGYSVSREKKERFSLILESASTNQTSMYLCASTERLAGGPYNEQFFGPGTRLTVL.

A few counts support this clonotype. Here the CDR3 DNA reads TGTGCCAGCAGCTTAGCCTGGACAGATACGCAGTATTTT. Translation: CASSLAWTDTQYF. The chain has TRBV7-9 and TRBJ2-3, with D unresolved. This CDR3 is 13 amino acids long. V was clipped by 0 bases and J by 3 bases, with 4 bases between them. The germline gives CDR1 SEHNR, CDR2 FQNEAQ (reference sequence). The entire variable domain, with the rest obtained from reference TRBV7-9 and TRBJ2-3, is as follows: DTGVSQNPRHKITKRGQNVTFRCDPISEHNRLYWYRQTLGQGPEFLTYFQNEAQLEKSRLLSDRFSAERPKGSFSTLEIQRTEQGDSAMYLCASSLAWTDTQYFGPGTRLTVL.

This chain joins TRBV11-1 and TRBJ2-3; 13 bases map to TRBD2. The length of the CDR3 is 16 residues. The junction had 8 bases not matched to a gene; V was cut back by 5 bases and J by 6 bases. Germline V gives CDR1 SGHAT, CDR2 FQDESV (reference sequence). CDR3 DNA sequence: TGTGCCAGCAGCCTAAGGACTAGCGGGAGCTCCGATACGCAGTATTTT. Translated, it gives CASSLRTSGSSDTQYF.

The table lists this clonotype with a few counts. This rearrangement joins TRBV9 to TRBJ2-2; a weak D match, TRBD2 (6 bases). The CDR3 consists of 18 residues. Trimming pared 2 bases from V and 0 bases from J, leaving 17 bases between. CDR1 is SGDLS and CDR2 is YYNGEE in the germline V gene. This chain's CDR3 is CASSVKTRDVPNTGELFF. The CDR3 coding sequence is TGTGCCAGCAGCGTCAAGACGCGGGACGTCCCGAACACCGGGGAGCTGTTTTTT.

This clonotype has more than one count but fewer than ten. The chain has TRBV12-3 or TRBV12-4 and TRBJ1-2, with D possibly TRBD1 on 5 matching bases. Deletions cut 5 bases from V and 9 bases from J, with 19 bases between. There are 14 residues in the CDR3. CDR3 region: CASSPTGGVSSYTF. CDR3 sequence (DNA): TGTGCCAGCAGTCCGACGGGAGGGGTCAGTAGCTACACCTTC.

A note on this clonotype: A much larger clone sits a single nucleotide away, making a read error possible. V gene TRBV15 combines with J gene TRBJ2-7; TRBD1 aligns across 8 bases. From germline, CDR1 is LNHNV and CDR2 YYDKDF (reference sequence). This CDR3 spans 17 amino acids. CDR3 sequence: CATGRDLFKDRDDEQYF. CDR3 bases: TGTGCCACCGGCAGAGATTTGTTCAAGGACAGGGACGACGAGCAGTACTTC.

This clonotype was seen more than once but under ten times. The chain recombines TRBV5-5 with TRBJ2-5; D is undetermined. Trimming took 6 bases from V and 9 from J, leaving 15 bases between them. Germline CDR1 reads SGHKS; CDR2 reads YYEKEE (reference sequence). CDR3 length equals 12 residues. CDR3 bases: TGTGCCAGCATGACTCCCCCTTTGGCCCAGTACTTC. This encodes CASMTPPLAQYF. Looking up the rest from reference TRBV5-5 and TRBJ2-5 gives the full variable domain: DAGVTQSPTHLIKTRGQQVTLRCSPISGHKSVSWYQQVLGQGPQFIFQYYEKEERGRGNFPDRFSARQFPNYSSELNVNALLLGDSALYLCASMTPPLAQYFGPGTRLLVL.

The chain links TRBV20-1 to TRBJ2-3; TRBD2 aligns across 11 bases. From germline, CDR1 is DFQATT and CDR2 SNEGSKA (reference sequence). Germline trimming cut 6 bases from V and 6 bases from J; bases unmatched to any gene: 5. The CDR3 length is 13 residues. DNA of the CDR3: TGCAGTGCAAGACTAGCGGGGACGGATACGCAGTATTTT. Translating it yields CSARLAGTDTQYF.

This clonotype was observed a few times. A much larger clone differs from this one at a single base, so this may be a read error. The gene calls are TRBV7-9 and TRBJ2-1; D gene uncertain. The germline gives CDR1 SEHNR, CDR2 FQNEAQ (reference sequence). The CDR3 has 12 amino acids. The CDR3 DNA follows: TGTGCCAGCAGCCGCTTCTCCGATGAGCAGCTCTTC. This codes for CASSRFSDEQLF.

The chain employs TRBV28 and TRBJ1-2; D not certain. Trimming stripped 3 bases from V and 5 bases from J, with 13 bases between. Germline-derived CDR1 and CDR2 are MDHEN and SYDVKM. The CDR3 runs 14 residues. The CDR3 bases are TGTGCCAGCAGTTTCCCCTTGGCAGTTTATGGCTACACCTTC. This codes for CASSFPLAVYGYTF.

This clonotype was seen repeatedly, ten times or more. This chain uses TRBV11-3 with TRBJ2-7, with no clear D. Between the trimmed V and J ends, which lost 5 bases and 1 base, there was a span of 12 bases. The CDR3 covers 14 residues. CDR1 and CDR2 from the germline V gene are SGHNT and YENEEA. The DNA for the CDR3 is TGTGCCAGCAGCCCCCACGGATCTTCCTACGAGCAGTACTTC. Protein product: CASSPHGSSYEQYF.